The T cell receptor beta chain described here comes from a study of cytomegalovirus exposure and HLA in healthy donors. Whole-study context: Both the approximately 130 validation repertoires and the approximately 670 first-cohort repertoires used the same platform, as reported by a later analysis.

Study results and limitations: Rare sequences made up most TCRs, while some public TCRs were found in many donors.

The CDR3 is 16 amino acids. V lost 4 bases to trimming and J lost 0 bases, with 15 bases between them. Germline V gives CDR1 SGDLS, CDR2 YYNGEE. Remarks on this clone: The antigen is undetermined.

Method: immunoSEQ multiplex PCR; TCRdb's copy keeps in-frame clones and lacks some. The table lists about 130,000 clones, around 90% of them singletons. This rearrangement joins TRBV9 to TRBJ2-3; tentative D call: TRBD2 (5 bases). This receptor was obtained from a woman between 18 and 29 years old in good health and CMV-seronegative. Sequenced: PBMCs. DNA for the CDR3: TGTGCCAGCAGCCCCCGGACTGACCTAAGCACAGATACGCAGTATTTT. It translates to CASSPRTDLSTDTQYF.